This TCR beta chain was sequenced during a study of radiotherapy plus CTLA-4 blockade in lung cancer. Study as a whole: In approximately 17% of patients, objective responses were seen; roughly 28% had disease control. Study-wide results and caveats: Tumor-derived TCR clones expanded in blood after radiotherapy plus ipilimumab. Increased serum interferon-beta after radiation also reportedly predicted response strongly.

Profiling relied on immunoSEQ multiplex PCR, and the TCRdb table lists in-frame clones only, not all of them. There are about 88,000 clones in the sample; 55% to 75% occur only once, and about 14% lies in the top ten. Regarding this clone: Its target is unknown.

It was focal radiation plus CTLA-4 blockade with ipilimumab that patients with chemo-refractory metastatic non-small-cell lung cancer received. The CDR3 has 15 residues. Per the germline V gene, CDR1 is MNHNY and CDR2 is SVGAGI (reference sequence). Trimming pared 0 bases from V and 4 bases from J, leaving 10 bases between. The input for sequencing was peripheral blood, taken from a patient treated with radiotherapy plus ipilimumab. This chain uses TRBV6-6 with TRBJ1-5, with D perhaps TRBD1 (5 bases). The receptor was isolated from a human donor with non-small cell lung cancer that progressed on radiotherapy plus ipilimumab. CDR3 in DNA: TGTGCCAGCAGTTACTCGGGGGAGGGGAATCAGCCCCAGCATTTT. Protein product: CASSYSGEGNQPQHF.